The 9 T cell receptor beta chains below were found in one sample sequenced in a study of blood T cells in healthy people across ages. Through a sample-barcoded 5' primer and a J-beta primer mix, a second PCR was run for about 6 to 11 cycles. Each CDR3 protein gets one entry after TCRdb re-called the 5' RACE reads with MiXCR. The sample includes about 800,000 distinct CDR3 sequences, around a quarter of them seen just once. This sample was shared with a second study, whose subject was T cells of mothers and their children.

The source material was blood. Source of these receptors: a boy between 10 and 17 years old in good health.

This clonotype has a handful of counts. This chain links TRBV7-9 with TRBJ2-1, with D perhaps matching TRBD2 (5 bases). Germline V CDR1 and CDR2: SEHNR, FQNEAQ (reference sequence). The CDR3 runs to 15 residues. Trimming removed 5 bases from V and 0 bases from J, with 11 bases in between. CDR3 sequence: CASSPVGSSYNEQFF. The CDR3 DNA reads as TGTGCCAGCAGCCCCGTTGGGAGCTCCTACAATGAGCAGTTCTTC.

This clonotype was counted between two and nine times. The chain employs TRBV5-1 and TRBJ2-2, with D possibly called TRBD1 or TRBD2 (5 bases each). Trimming left V 0 bases short and J 4 bases short, with 13 bases between. Germline V gene data show CDR1 as SGHRS and CDR2 as YFSETQ. The CDR3 length is 16 residues. In nucleotides, the CDR3 is TGCGCCAGCAGCTTGGGGGGGACCTCAATCACCGGGGAGCTGTTTTTT. Translating gives CASSLGGTSITGELFF.

The chain employs TRBV20-1 and TRBJ2-7; a possible D gene is TRBD1 (5 bases). Germline V CDR1 and CDR2: DFQATT, SNEGSKA (reference sequence). This CDR3 comprises 12 residues. V was cut by 3 bases and J by 5 bases, with 11 bases left in between. CDR3 coding DNA: TGCAGTGCTAGTAAGGGGTGGGACGAGCAGTACTTC. Translated, it gives CSASKGWDEQYF.

Only a few counts were recorded for this clonotype. V is TRBV29-1 and J is TRBJ2-4, with 8 bases identical to TRBD1. Germline lookup yields CDR1 SQVTM and CDR2 ANQGSEA. V lost 6 bases and J lost 5; bases outside the gene matches: 3. The CDR3 loop spans 12 amino acids. In DNA, the CDR3 is TGCAGCGTCCTGGACAGGGAAAACATTCAGTACTTC. As protein: CSVLDRENIQYF. Together with reference TRBV29-1 and TRBJ2-4, the CDR3 gives the full variable domain: SAVISQKPSRDICQRGTSLTIQCQVDSQVTMMFWYRQQPGQSLTLIATANQGSEATYESGFVIDKFPISRPNLTFSTLTVSNMSPEDSSIYLCSVLDRENIQYFGAGTRLSVL.

This clonotype appeared a few times. The chain is built from TRBV9 and TRBJ1-3; D remains unclear. Trimming removed 0 bases at V and 0 bases at J, with 10 bases between. This CDR3 comprises 16 residues. Germline-derived CDR1 and CDR2 are SGDLS and YYNGEE. The CDR3 bases are TGTGCCAGCAGCGTAGAGGGAGCCGGCTCTGGAAACACCATATATTTT. Translation gives CASSVEGAGSGNTIYF. The entire variable domain, with the rest obtained from reference TRBV9 and TRBJ1-3, is as follows: DSGVTQTPKHLITATGQRVTLRCSPRSGDLSVYWYQQSLDQGLQFLIQYYNGEERAKGNILERFSAQQFPDLHSELNLSSLELGDSALYFCASSVEGAGSGNTIYFGEGSWLTVV.

In this sample, this clonotype turned up a few times. Its ends do not fully match the called genes, so a read error is possible. This chain links TRBV19 with TRBJ2-1; 9 bases fit TRBD1. The CDR3 is 13 residues long. CDR1 is LNHDA, CDR2 SQIVND, per germline (reference sequence). CDR3 bases: TGCGCCACCAGACAGGGGGGAGCATATGAGCAGCTCTTC. This codes for CATRQGGAYEQLF.

The chain couples TRBV28 to TRBJ1-4, with TRBD1 matching 9 bases. CDR1 is MDHEN and CDR2 is SYDVKM in the germline V gene. The CDR3 is 17 residues long. With V trimmed by 6 bases and J by 0 bases, 8 bases remained unmatched. The CDR3 bases are TGTGCCAGCAGAATTAGAGACAGGGGGGCAACTAATGAAAAACTGTTTTTT. This translates into CASRIRDRGATNEKLFF.

The chain combines TRBV4-1 with TRBJ1-4; no clear D gene. Trimming removed 1 base from V and 3 bases from J, with 15 bases in between. CDR1 and CDR2 (germline): MGHRA, YSYEKL. This CDR3 is built from 17 residues. In DNA form, the CDR3 reads TGCGCCAGCAGCCAAGGGGTGTCGGCACCGGCTAATGAAAAACTGTTTTTT. Encoded protein: CASSQGVSAPANEKLFF.

The chain combines TRBV6-2 or TRBV6-3 with TRBJ1-5, with unresolved D. V was shortened by 8 bases and J by 7 bases, with 15 bases between the two germline ends. CDR1 MNHEY and CDR2 SVGEGT come from the germline V gene. The length of the CDR3 is 13 residues. DNA of the CDR3: TGTGCCAGCGGCCGGGGAGGAGGCCAGCCCCAGCATTTT. Amino acid sequence: CASGRGGGQPQHF.